What follows are 2 T cell receptor beta chains derived from one specimen sequenced in a study of T cells expressing NK-cell markers. TCRdb reanalyzed the 5' RACE reads and collapses them to one entry per CDR3 protein, without DNA. Its listing shows roughly 170,000 distinct CDR3 sequences. Sequencing was done on a sample of blood T cells: a sorted CD56 or NKG2C T cell subset, CD4+ or CD8+ T cells, or bulk PBMC T cells (not recorded which). These receptors originate from a woman aged 18-70 years in good health.

The chain recombines TRBV20-1 with TRBJ2-5; the D call from TCRdb, TRBD2, cannot be confirmed without DNA. The CDR3 runs 15 residues. The V gene's germline CDR1 is DFQATT and CDR2 SNEGSKA (reference sequence). The CDR3 spells CSAPARTTIQETQYF.

The CDR3 region is CASSYSRGRVDTQYF. This sequence joins TRBV6-5 and TRBJ2-3; TCRdb's assignment of TRBD1 cannot be checked, as there is no DNA. This CDR3 contains 15 residues. Germline V gene lookup returns CDR1 MNHEY and CDR2 SVGAGI.